This is a list of T cell receptor beta chains from one sample in a study of ipilimumab plus nivolumab after autologous stem cell transplantation. Using immunoSEQ multiplex PCR, the repertoire was profiled, and TCRdb retains in-frame clones only, with some absent. The sample has 10,000 to 15,000 clones; 73% are singletons. This specimen consisted of PBMCs, obtained in a trial of ipilimumab plus nivolumab as post-transplant consolidation. The receptors derive from a male donor with diffuse large B-cell lymphoma. CDR3s include the opening cysteine and the closing phenylalanine or tryptophan. Each record gives: D gene, V gene, clone size, J gene, CDR3 DNA, CDR3 protein. D genes are given only for firm matches. Some rows have no size entry. The others give once, few or many, or a class for an expanded clone.

>TRBD2|TRBV18|NA|TRBJ2-7
TGTGCCAGCTCACCCCGGAACCCCTGGCTAGCGGGAATCTACGAGCAGTACTTC
CASSPRNPWLAGIYEQYF
>NA|TRBV1|NA|TRBJ2-1
TGCACCAGCAGATCCGCCGGGACTAGCTGCAATGAGCAGTTCTTC
CTSRSAGTSCNEQFF
>NA|TRBV29-1|NA|TRBJ1-2
TGCAGCGTTGCTGGGACAAACTATGGCTACACCTTC
CSVAGTNYGYTF
>TRBD2|TRBV5-4|NA|TRBJ2-3
TGTGCCAGCAGCTTCAAACTAGCGGGAGTAGATACGCAGTATTTT
CASSFKLAGVDTQYF
>NA|TRBV6-1|once|TRBJ1-1
TGTGCCAGCCGCGAGAACGTGAACACTGAAGCTTTCTTT
CASRENVNTEAFF
>TRBD2|TRBV30|medium-sized|TRBJ2-1
TGTGCCTGGAGTGTATCAACTAGCGGGAGGGAGTTCTTC
CAWSVSTSGREFF
>TRBD2|TRBV2|NA|TRBJ2-1
TGTGCCAGCAAGTCCGGGAGGAACTCCTACAATGAGCAGTTCTTC
CASKSGRNSYNEQFF
>TRBD2|TRBV5-5|NA|TRBJ2-7
TGTGCCAGCAGCTTGGGTCCTAGCGGGCGAATCTACGAGCAGTACTTC
CASSLGPSGRIYEQYF
>NA|TRBV6-1|NA|TRBJ1-2
TGTGCCAGCAGCGAACAGGTTGGCTACACCTTC
CASSEQVGYTF
>NA|TRBV6-1|NA|TRBJ1-5
TGTGCCAGCAGTGAGATGGGAGAACAGCCCCAGCATTTT
CASSEMGEQPQHF
>NA|TRBV7-9|NA|TRBJ1-3
TGTGCCAGCAGCTTAGGGGGGCAGGGAATCTCTGGAAACACCATATATTTT
CASSLGGQGISGNTIYF
>NA|TRBV27|NA|TRBJ2-7
TGTGCCAGCAGTTTTAATACCGCGGGGCACGAGCAGTACTTC
CASSFNTAGHEQYF
>NA|TRBV30|NA|TRBJ2-5
TGTGCCTGGAGGACCTCGGGAGTAGAGACCCAGTACTTC
CAWRTSGVETQYF
>NA|TRBV5-4|NA|TRBJ2-2
TGTGCCAGCAGCTTGGTAGCTTCGAAACCGCACACCGGGGAGCTGTTTTTT
CASSLVASKPHTGELFF
>NA|TRBV5-1|NA|TRBJ2-7
TGCGCCAGCAGCTTGGCTCCAGAGCTAGGCGAGCAGTACTTC
CASSLAPELGEQYF
>NA|TRBV29-1|few|TRBJ2-3
TGCAGCGTTGTTCCGGGTATTAGCACAGATACGCAGTATTTT
CSVVPGISTDTQYF
>TRBD1|TRBV18|NA|TRBJ2-5
TGTGCCAGCTCACCTTCTCGACAGGGCGCCCGAGAGACCCAGTACTTC
CASSPSRQGARETQYF
>NA|TRBV16|NA|TRBJ2-7
TGTGCCAGCAGCCAATCTACCAGGGCCGGGGAGCAGTACTTC
CASSQSTRAGEQYF
>NA|TRBV29-1|NA|TRBJ2-7
TGCAGCGTCAAAACTACAGGGATCCACGAGCAGTACTTC
CSVKTTGIHEQYF
>TRBD1|TRBV23-1|NA|TRBJ1-4
TGCGCCAGCCGACCGGGACAGGGGTACACTAATGAAAAACTGTTTTTT
CASRPGQGYTNEKLFF
>NA|TRBV5-1|NA|TRBJ1-2
TGCGCCAGCAGCGCCGTGTTAGGACAGAGGGGGTACTACACCTTC
CASSAVLGQRGYYTF
>TRBD1|TRBV2|NA|TRBJ1-2
TGTGCCAGCAGAGTGGGACAGCAGCAGGGGGGCTACACCTTC
CASRVGQQQGGYTF
>NA|TRBV19|medium-sized|TRBJ1-5
TGTGCCAGTAGCCGTGGCTGGGAAAATAGCAATCAGCCCCAGCATTTT
CASSRGWENSNQPQHF
>NA|TRBV7-9|few|TRBJ1-4
TGTGCCAGCAGCCGGGGAGCTAATGAAAAACTGTTTTTT
CASSRGANEKLFF
>NA|TRBV4-1|few|TRBJ1-1
TGCGCCAGCAGCCAGGACAGAGCGGGAGCTTTCTTT
CASSQDRAGAFF
>TRBD2|TRBV9|NA|TRBJ2-5
TGTGCCAGCAGCGGTGTAGCGGGAGTCTTGGAGACCCAGTACTTC
CASSGVAGVLETQYF
>NA|TRBV18|NA|TRBJ2-7
TGTGCCAGCTCACCGTTGGGGAAAGCGTCCTACGAGCAGTACTTC
CASSPLGKASYEQYF
>TRBD1|TRBV7-9|NA|TRBJ2-2
TGTGCCAGCAGCTCGGGGCTTTGGACAGGGGGCACCGGGGAGCTGTTTTTT
CASSSGLWTGGTGELFF
>TRBD2|TRBV7-8|NA|TRBJ2-3
TGTGCCAGCAGGAATCTAGCGGGGGGGCCTACAGATACGCAGTATTTT
CASRNLAGGPTDTQYF
>TRBD1|TRBV6-5|NA|TRBJ2-7
TGTGCCAGCAGTTATCCCGGACAGGGCTACGAGCAGTACTTC
CASSYPGQGYEQYF
>NA|TRBV5-5|once|TRBJ2-3
TGTGCCAGCAGCTTGTACGGGTACACAGATACGCAGTATTTT
CASSLYGYTDTQYF
>TRBD1|TRBV27|NA|TRBJ2-2
TGTGCCAGCAGCCCACCTGCTACCGGGACAGGGGTCCCCTACATTAACACCGGGGAGCTGTTTTTT
CASSPPATGTGVPYINTGELFF
>NA|TRBV11-2|medium-sized|TRBJ2-7
TGTGCCAGCAGCTTAGAAGGGAGGCCCGAGCAGTACTTC
CASSLEGRPEQYF
>NA|TRBV6-6|medium-sized|TRBJ1-1
TGTGCCAGCAGCCTGGGGCCCACTGAAGCTTTCTTT
CASSLGPTEAFF
>NA|TRBV6-6|few|TRBJ1-2
TGTGCCAGCAGTTCGGTTGGAGGGCCCTATGGCTACACCTTC
CASSSVGGPYGYTF
>TRBD1|TRBV10-2|NA|TRBJ1-1
TGCGCCAGCAGTGGAAGGGACAGGAACACTGAAGCTTTCTTT
CASSGRDRNTEAFF
>NA|TRBV19|NA|TRBJ1-5
TGTGCCAGTCGGGCGATGGGGCTGGCTGGCAATCAGCCCCAGCATTTT
CASRAMGLAGNQPQHF
>NA|TRBV29-1|NA|TRBJ1-2
TGCAGCGTTGCTACCTCCTCGGGCTATGGCTACACCTTC
CSVATSSGYGYTF
>NA|TRBV19|NA|TRBJ2-1
TGTGCCAAAACCCTCCCCCCAATCAATGAGCAGTTCTTC
CAKTLPPINEQFF
>NA|TRBV11-2|NA|TRBJ2-7
TGTGCCAGCAGCTTAGCGGGAAGGGCATACGAGCAGTACTTC
CASSLAGRAYEQYF